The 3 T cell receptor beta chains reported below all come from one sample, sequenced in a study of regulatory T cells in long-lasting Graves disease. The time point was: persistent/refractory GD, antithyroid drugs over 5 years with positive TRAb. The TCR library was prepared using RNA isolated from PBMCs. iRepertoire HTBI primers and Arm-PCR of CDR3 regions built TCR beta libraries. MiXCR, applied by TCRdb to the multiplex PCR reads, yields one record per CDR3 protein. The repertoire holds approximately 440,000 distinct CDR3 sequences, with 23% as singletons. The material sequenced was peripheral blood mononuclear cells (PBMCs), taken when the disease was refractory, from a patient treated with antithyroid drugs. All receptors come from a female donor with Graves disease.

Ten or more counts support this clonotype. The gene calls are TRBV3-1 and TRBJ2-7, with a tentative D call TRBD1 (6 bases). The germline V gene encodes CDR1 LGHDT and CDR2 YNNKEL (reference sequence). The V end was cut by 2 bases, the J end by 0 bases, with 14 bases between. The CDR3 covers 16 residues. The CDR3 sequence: CASSQLPYRDSYEQYF. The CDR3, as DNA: TGTGCCAGCAGCCAACTTCCCTACAGGGACTCCTACGAGCAGTACTTC.

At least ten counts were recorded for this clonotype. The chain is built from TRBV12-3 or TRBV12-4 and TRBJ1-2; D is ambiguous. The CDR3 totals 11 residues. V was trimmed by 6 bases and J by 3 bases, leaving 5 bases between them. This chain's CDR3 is CASSGDYGYTF. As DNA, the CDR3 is TGTGCCAGCAGCGGGGACTATGGCTACACCTTC.

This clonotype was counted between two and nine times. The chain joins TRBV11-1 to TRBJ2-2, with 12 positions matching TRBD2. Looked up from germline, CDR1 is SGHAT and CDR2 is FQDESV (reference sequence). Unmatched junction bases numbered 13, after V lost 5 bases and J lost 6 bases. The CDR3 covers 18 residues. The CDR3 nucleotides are TGTGCCAGCAGCAGACTGACTAGCGGGAGTTTCAACGCCGGGGAGCTGTTTTTT. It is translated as CASSRLTSGSFNAGELFF.